These 18 T cell receptor beta chains were all obtained from the same sample, sequenced in a study of CD8 T cells in Susac syndrome (dated by TCRdb to about 2019). The protocol used for the library was the immunoSEQ multiplex PCR assay. RNA was extracted using the RNeasy kit, and roughly 0.5 to 1 microgram was reverse transcribed with random hexamers. Starting from the raw public reads, TCRdb applied fastp trimming at Q25, assembled clones with MiXCR and retained in-frame beta chains. Merged by CDR3 protein, the rows form single entries marked with the most common genes and DNA. This sample lists some 180,000 distinct CDR3 sequences; around 94% were detected once. The biggest ten clones account for 0.09% to 0.1% of the sample. The sample was CD4+ T cells from PBMCs. The receptor source for this set is a human donor with Susac syndrome.

In the case of this clonotype: An end of the junction does not agree with germline; a read error may underlie this. This sequence joins TRBV20-1 and TRBJ2-7; 9 bases align to TRBD2. CDR3 length: 13 residues. The germline V gene encodes CDR1 DFQATT and CDR2 SNEGSKA (reference sequence). The chain's CDR3 is CSDRGSGGYEQYF. The CDR3 region has the DNA TGCAGTGATAGAGGTAGCGGGGGATACGAGCAGTACTTC.

V usage is TRBV20-1 and J usage is TRBJ2-2, with D uncertain. The V end lost 0 bases, the J end lost 0 bases, and 8 bases lay between the germline ends. The CDR3 extends over 15 amino acids. Germline V gene data show CDR1 as DFQATT and CDR2 as SNEGSKA (reference sequence). The chain's CDR3 is CSARDAQTNTGELFF. The CDR3, as DNA: TGCAGTGCTAGAGATGCGCAGACGAACACCGGGGAGCTGTTTTTT.

This chain joins TRBV12-3 or TRBV12-4 and TRBJ2-2; the D is unclear. The V end lost 10 bases, the J end lost 2 bases, and 14 bases lay between the germline ends. The CDR3 contains 14 residues. The DNA of the CDR3 is TGTGCCACCAGAGACAAAATAAACACCGGGGAGCTGTTTTTT. Amino acids: CATRDKINTGELFF.

The V and J genes are TRBV20-1 and TRBJ2-7; D assignment may be TRBD1 or TRBD2 (5 bases each). CDR1 and CDR2 from the germline V gene are DFQATT and SNEGSKA (reference sequence). V was trimmed by 5 bases and J by 2 bases, leaving 16 bases between them. CDR3 size: 14 residues. The CDR3 DNA reads TGCAGTGCTCTTAAGGGGAGTGGCCCCTACGAGCAGTACTTC. It specifies CSALKGSGPYEQYF.

The chain links TRBV9 to TRBJ2-5, with D possibly TRBD2 on 6 matching bases. The CDR3 contains 15 residues. Trimming stripped 0 bases from V and 4 bases from J, with 13 bases between. In germline, CDR1 is SGDLS, CDR2 YYNGEE. The chain's CDR3 is CASSVVGGIGETQYF. CDR3 in DNA: TGTGCCAGCAGCGTAGTCGGGGGAATTGGAGAGACCCAGTACTTC.

This sequence joins TRBV7-2 and TRBJ2-3; 11 bases map to TRBD2. Trimming took 4 bases from V and 2 from J; bases not matched to a gene: 5. This CDR3 spans 16 amino acids. CDR1 and CDR2 (germline): SGHTA, FQGNSA. The CDR3 nucleotides are TGTGCCAGCAGCTCCGGGACTAGCGGAGTCACAGATACGCAGTATTTT. It codes for CASSSGTSGVTDTQYF.

This clonotype has only one observation. The chain has TRBV12-3 or TRBV12-4 and TRBJ2-7; 7 bases are shared with TRBD2. The V segment lost 6 bases and the J segment 5 bases; nucleotides outside the gene matches: 10. The length of the CDR3 is 14 residues. The CDR3 region is CASSSYGGFDEQYF. In DNA, the CDR3 is TGTGCCAGCAGCTCTTACGGGGGGTTCGACGAGCAGTACTTC.

This clonotype has just one count. This sequence joins TRBV6-4 and TRBJ1-1, with D unresolved. Trimming removed 4 bases at V and 0 bases at J, with 6 bases between. From germline, CDR1 is MRHNA and CDR2 SNTAGT. The CDR3 loop spans 13 amino acids. The CDR3 DNA sequence: TGTGCCAGCAGTGTATATCTGAACACTGAAGCTTTCTTT. It yields the protein CASSVYLNTEAFF.

This clonotype was counted a single time. The DNA for the CDR3 is TGCAGCGCTCGACGGATGAACACTGAAGCTTTCTTT. Translated: CSARRMNTEAFF. This rearrangement joins TRBV29-1 to TRBJ1-1; the D is unclear. The CDR3 has 12 residues. Trimming left V 7 bases short and J 0 bases short, with 9 bases between. CDR1 is SQVTM and CDR2 is ANQGSEA in the germline V gene.

The gene calls are TRBV19 and TRBJ1-5, with a weak D call TRBD1 (5 bases). The CDR3 length is 16 residues. CDR1 is LNHDA and CDR2 is SQIVND in the germline V gene (reference sequence). Trimming took off 7 bases at V and 1 base at J, with 17 bases between the two ends. The CDR3 here is CASTLGAGVSNQPQHF. Written as DNA, the CDR3 is TGTGCCAGTACCCTCGGGGCGGGTGTGAGCAATCAGCCCCAGCATTTT.

This clonotype has a single count. The chain combines TRBV11-1 with TRBJ2-2; no reliable D call. The CDR3 is made up of 16 amino acids. Per germline, CDR1 SGHAT and CDR2 FQDESV (reference sequence). V was shortened by 1 base and J by 2 bases, with 11 bases between the two germline ends. CDR3 sequence (DNA): TGTGCCAGCAGCTTAGTCGGTGGGCCAAACACCGGGGAGCTGTTTTTT. Amino acid sequence: CASSLVGGPNTGELFF.

The V gene is TRBV20-1, the J gene TRBJ1-1, with D uncertain. Germline loops: CDR1 DFQATT, CDR2 SNEGSKA (reference sequence). The CDR3 spans 13 residues. V was trimmed by 0 bases and J by 1 base, leaving 6 bases between them. The CDR3 DNA is TGCAGTGCTAGAGACGGAAGGAACACTGAAGCTTTCTTT. This encodes CSARDGRNTEAFF.

This clonotype was seen just once. This sequence joins TRBV3-1 and TRBJ2-4; D perhaps matches TRBD2 (5 bases). Germline V lookup: CDR1 LGHDT, CDR2 YNNKEL (reference sequence). V was cut by 3 bases and J by 2 bases, with 11 bases left in between. This CDR3 is built from 15 residues. The CDR3 loop is CASSHAGMSKNIQYF. The CDR3 nucleotides are TGTGCCAGCAGCCATGCCGGGATGTCCAAAAACATTCAGTACTTC. Full variable domain (outside the CDR3, taken from reference TRBV3-1 and TRBJ2-4): DTAVSQTPKYLVTQMGNDKSIKCEQNLGHDTMYWYKQDSKKFLKIMFSYNNKELIINETVPNRFSPKSPDKAHLNLHINSLELGDSAVYFCASSHAGMSKNIQYFGAGTRLSVL.

The chain combines TRBV28 with TRBJ2-2; the D is unclear. Trimming removed 4 bases at V and 15 bases at J, with 12 bases between. The length of the CDR3 is 11 residues. The germline CDR1 and CDR2 sequences are MDHEN and SYDVKM. The chain's CDR3 is CASSSTWWMFF. In DNA form, the CDR3 reads TGTGCCAGCAGTTCCACCTGGTGGATGTTTTTT.

The genes are TRBV5-1 and TRBJ1-5; TRBD1 aligns across 8 bases. This CDR3 has 15 amino acids. Germline trimming cut 0 bases from V and 4 bases from J; bases unmatched to any gene: 3. Germline CDR1 reads SGHRS; CDR2 reads YFSETQ. Written as DNA, the CDR3 is TGCGCCAGCAGCTTGGGGACAGGGTGGAATCAGCCCCAGCATTTT. Translating it yields CASSLGTGWNQPQHF.

This clonotype was observed a few times. This sequence joins TRBV7-9 and TRBJ2-1; the match to TRBD2 covers 9 bases. The CDR3 covers 13 residues. Trimming removed 3 bases from V and 10 bases from J; junction bases left unmatched: 4. Germline V CDR1 and CDR2: SEHNR, FQNEAQ (reference sequence). CDR3 in DNA: TGTGCCAGCAGCTTGGAGACTAGCGGAGAGCAGTTCTTC. This translates into CASSLETSGEQFF.

V gene TRBV24-1 combines with J gene TRBJ2-1; no firm D call. The CDR3 length is 15 residues. CDR1 is KGHDR and CDR2 is SFDVKD in the germline V gene. V shed 4 bases and J shed 9 bases, with 18 bases lying between them. DNA for the CDR3: TGTGCCACCAGTGAAGGCACGGCATCGCACGCTGAGCAGTTCTTC. Translation gives CATSEGTASHAEQFF.

The CDR3 sequence is CASSSVQGVPYEQYF. CDR3 DNA sequence: TGCGCCAGCAGCTCAGTCCAGGGGGTCCCCTACGAGCAGTACTTC. The chain combines TRBV5-1 with TRBJ2-7; 7 nucleotides agree with TRBD1. CDR1 and CDR2 from the germline V gene are SGHRS and YFSETQ. This CDR3 comprises 15 residues. After removal of 3 bases from V and 2 bases from J, the junction contained 8 bases not matched to a gene.